Shown below are 9 T cell receptor beta chains from a single sample sequenced in a study of Ad26.COV2.S vaccination and SARS-CoV-2 variants. TCRdb's table, derived via immunoSEQ multiplex PCR, lists solely in-frame clones and lacks some. Of roughly 350,000 clones in the sample, about nine tenths are singletons; the top ten hold about 3.4%. Treatment of the sample: roughly 20 received Ad26.COV2.S at low or high dose, single or two shots; about five received placebo; per-sample allocation not given. Samples came from day 63 after the first vaccine or placebo injection. The sequencing here drew on peripheral blood, taken in a trial of Ad26.COV2.S vaccine versus placebo. The receptors originated from a person aged 18-65 years who received the Ad26.COV2.S COVID-19 vaccine or a placebo.

This clone has more than one count but fewer than ten. The chain has TRBV4-1 and TRBJ1-5; D is perhaps TRBD1 (6 bases). V lost 1 base, J lost 6 bases, and 16 bases lay in between. The CDR3 extends over 16 amino acids. CDR1 and CDR2 from the germline V gene are MGHRA and YSYEKL. CDR3 bases: TGCGCCAGCAGCCAAGCCGGTACAGGGATTATTCAGCCCCAGCATTTT. Its protein is CASSQAGTGIIQPQHF.

This clone was seen once. The chain combines TRBV19 with TRBJ2-5; no reliable D call. V was shortened by 5 bases and J by 2 bases, with 9 bases between the two germline ends. CDR1 LNHDA and CDR2 SQIVND come from the germline V gene (reference sequence). The CDR3 runs 13 residues. The CDR3 sequence: CASSRRKQETQYF. DNA for the CDR3: TGTGCCAGTAGTCGGAGAAAACAAGAGACCCAGTACTTC. Based on the CDR3 plus reference TRBV19 and TRBJ2-5, the full variable domain is DGGITQSPKYLFRKEGQNVTLSCEQNLNHDAMYWYRQDPGQGLRLIYYSQIVNDFQKGDIAEGYSVSREKKESFPLTVTSAQKNPTAFYLCASSRRKQETQYFGPGTRLLVL.

The chain carries TRBV5-1 and TRBJ1-2, with 8 bases lining up with TRBD1. CDR3 size: 13 residues. The germline V gene encodes CDR1 SGHRS and CDR2 YFSETQ. V lost 1 base to trimming and J lost 8 bases; unmatched junction nucleotides: 4. The CDR3 reads CASSLQGARGYTF. In nucleotides, the CDR3 is TGCGCCAGCAGCTTGCAGGGGGCGAGAGGCTACACCTTC. Full variable domain (rest looked up from reference TRBV5-1 and TRBJ1-2): KAGVTQTPRYLIKTRGQQVTLSCSPISGHRSVSWYQQTPGQGLQFLFEYFSETQRNKGNFPGRFSGRQFSNSRSEMNVSTLELGDSALYLCASSLQGARGYTFGSGTRLTVV.

This chain links TRBV29-1 with TRBJ1-4; TRBD1 matches at 7 bases. Germline loops: CDR1 SQVTM, CDR2 ANQGSEA. CDR3 length equals 14 residues. Germline trimming cut 7 bases from V and 5 bases from J; bases unmatched to any gene: 10. CDR3 loop: CSASTGAKNEKLFF. CDR3 bases: TGCAGCGCTTCCACAGGGGCCAAAAATGAAAAACTGTTTTTT.

This chain connects TRBV9 to TRBJ2-7; 10 bases map to TRBD2. V gave up 3 bases and J gave up 4 bases; unmatched junction bases: 7. This CDR3 is built from 15 residues. CDR1 SGDLS and CDR2 YYNGEE come from the germline V gene. The CDR3 nucleotides read TGTGCCAGCAGCGCCCTGGGGACTAGCGCTTACGAGCAGTACTTC. Its protein is CASSALGTSAYEQYF.

The rearrangement uses TRBV27 and TRBJ1-5; TRBD1 might be the D (6 bases). Germline CDR1 reads MNHEY; CDR2 reads SMNVEV (reference sequence). The V gene lost 2 bases and the J gene lost 8 bases, with 13 bases spanning the gap. The CDR3 has 14 amino acids. The CDR3: CASSLHRVLEPQHF. The CDR3 DNA sequence: TGTGCCAGCAGTTTACACAGGGTATTGGAGCCCCAGCATTTT.

This chain uses TRBV7-6 with TRBJ1-2, with D unclear. The CDR3 loop spans 15 amino acids. Trimming pared 0 bases from V and 7 bases from J, leaving 15 bases between. The germline gives CDR1 SGHVS, CDR2 FNYEAQ. CDR3 nucleotides: TGTGCCAGCAGCTTAGCGCGAGCGAGAGTAACTGGCTACACCTTC. As protein: CASSLARARVTGYTF.

The V call is TRBV5-6, the J call TRBJ1-1; D ambiguous. This CDR3 comprises 12 residues. The V gene's germline CDR1 is SGHDT and CDR2 YYEEEE. V lost 3 bases, J lost 7 bases, and 10 bases lay in between. CDR3 loop: CASSSSGYEAFF. DNA for the CDR3: TGTGCCAGCAGCTCCAGTGGATATGAAGCTTTCTTT.

The chain recombines TRBV6-1 with TRBJ1-2; D remains ambiguous. Germline V gives CDR1 MNHNS, CDR2 SASEGT. Trimming left V 1 base short and J 3 bases short, with 9 bases between. The CDR3 covers 14 residues. The CDR3 bases are TGTGCCAGCAGTGAAGAGTCGGGATACTATGGCTACACCTTC. It specifies CASSEESGYYGYTF.